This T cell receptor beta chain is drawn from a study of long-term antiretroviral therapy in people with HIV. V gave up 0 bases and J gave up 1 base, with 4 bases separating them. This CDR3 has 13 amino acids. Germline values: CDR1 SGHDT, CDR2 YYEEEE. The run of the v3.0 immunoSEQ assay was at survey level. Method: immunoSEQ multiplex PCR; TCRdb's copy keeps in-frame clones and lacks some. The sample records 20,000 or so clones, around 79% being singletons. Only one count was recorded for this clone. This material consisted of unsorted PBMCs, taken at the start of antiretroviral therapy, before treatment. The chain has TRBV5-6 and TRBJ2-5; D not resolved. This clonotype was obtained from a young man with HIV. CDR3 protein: CASSLASQETQYF. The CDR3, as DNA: TGTGCCAGCAGCTTGGCGAGCCAAGAGACCCAGTACTTC.